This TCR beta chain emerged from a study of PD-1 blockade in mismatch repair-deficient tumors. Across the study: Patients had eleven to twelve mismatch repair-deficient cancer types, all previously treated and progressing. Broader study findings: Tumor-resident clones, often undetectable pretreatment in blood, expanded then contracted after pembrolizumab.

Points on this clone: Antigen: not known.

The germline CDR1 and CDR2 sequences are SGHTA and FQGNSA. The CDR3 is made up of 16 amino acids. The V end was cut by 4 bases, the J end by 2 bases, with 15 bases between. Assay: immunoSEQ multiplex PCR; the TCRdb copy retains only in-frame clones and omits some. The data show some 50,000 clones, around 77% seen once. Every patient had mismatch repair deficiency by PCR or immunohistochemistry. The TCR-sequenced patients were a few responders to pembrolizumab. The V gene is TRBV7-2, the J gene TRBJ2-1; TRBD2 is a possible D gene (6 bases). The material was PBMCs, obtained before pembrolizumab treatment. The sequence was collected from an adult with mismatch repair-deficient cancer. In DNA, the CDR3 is TGTGCCAGCAGCTACCTTGGGGGGATTGCCTACAATGAGCAGTTCTTC. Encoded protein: CASSYLGGIAYNEQFF.